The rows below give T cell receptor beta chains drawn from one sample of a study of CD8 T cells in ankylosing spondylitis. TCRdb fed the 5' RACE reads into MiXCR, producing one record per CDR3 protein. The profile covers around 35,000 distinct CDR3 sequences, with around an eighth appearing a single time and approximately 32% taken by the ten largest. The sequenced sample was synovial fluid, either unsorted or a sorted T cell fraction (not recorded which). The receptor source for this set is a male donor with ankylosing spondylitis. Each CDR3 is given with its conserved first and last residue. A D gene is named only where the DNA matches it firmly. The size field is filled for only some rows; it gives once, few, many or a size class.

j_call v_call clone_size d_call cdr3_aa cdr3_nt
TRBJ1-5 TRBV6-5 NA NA CASSYPGRVHQPQHF TGTGCCAGCAGTTACCCAGGCAGGGTCCATCAGCCCCAGCATTTT
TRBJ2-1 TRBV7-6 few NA CASSSRAPRNEQFF TGTGCCAGCAGCTCCCGAGCCCCGCGGAATGAGCAGTTCTTC
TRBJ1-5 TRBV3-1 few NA CASSHKRGQPQHF TGTGCCAGCAGCCACAAAAGGGGTCAGCCCCAGCATTTT
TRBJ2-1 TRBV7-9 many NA CASSSWGGDEQFF TGTGCCAGCAGCTCGTGGGGCGGTGATGAGCAGTTCTTC
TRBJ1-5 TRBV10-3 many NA CAISEMAYNQPQHF TGTGCCATCAGTGAGATGGCCTACAATCAGCCCCAGCATTTT
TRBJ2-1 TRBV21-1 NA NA CASSKGKGGTAYNEQFF TGTGCCAGCAGCAAAGGTAAAGGCGGGACGGCCTACAATGAGCAGTTCTTC
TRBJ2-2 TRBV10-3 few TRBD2 CAISDPGLGISGELFF TGTGCCATCAGTGATCCGGGACTAGGTATTTCCGGGGAGCTGTTTTTT
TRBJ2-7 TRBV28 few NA CASSSQEQYF TGTGCCAGCAGTTCGCAGGAGCAGTACTTC
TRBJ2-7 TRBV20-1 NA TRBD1 CSARDPGQAAGYEQYF TGCAGTGCTAGAGATCCGGGACAGGCCGCGGGGTACGAGCAGTACTTC
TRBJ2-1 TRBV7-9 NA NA CASSPPTAFYNEQFF TGTGCCAGCAGTCCACCGACAGCCTTCTACAATGAGCAGTTCTTC
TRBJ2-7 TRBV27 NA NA CASGPGDYEQYF TGTGCCAGCGGGCCGGGAGACTACGAGCAGTACTTC
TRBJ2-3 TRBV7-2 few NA CASSSDRQNTDTQYF TGTGCCAGCAGCTCCGACAGGCAGAACACAGATACGCAGTATTTT
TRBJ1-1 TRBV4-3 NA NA CASSQVYRRNTEAFF TGCGCCAGCAGCCAAGTATACAGGAGGAACACTGAAGCTTTCTTT
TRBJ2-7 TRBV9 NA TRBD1 CASSVDRDSLIYEQYF TGTGCCAGCAGCGTAGACCGGGACAGCTTGATCTACGAGCAGTACTTC
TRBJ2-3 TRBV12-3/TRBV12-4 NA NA CARSLAPDPGVNTDTQYF TGTGCCCGCAGTTTAGCGCCCGACCCGGGAGTGAACACAGATACGCAGTATTTT
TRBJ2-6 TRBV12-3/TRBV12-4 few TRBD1 CASSATGPNVLTF TGTGCCAGCAGCGCGACAGGGCCTAACGTCCTGACTTTC
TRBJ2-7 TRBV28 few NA CASSFSVRRTSSYEQYF TGTGCCAGCAGTTTTTCAGTGAGGCGGACCTCCTCCTACGAGCAGTACTTC
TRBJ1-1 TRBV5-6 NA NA CASSLNRAEAFF TGTGCCAGCAGCTTGAACAGGGCTGAAGCTTTCTTT
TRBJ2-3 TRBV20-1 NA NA CSARDLEVQDTQYF TGCAGTGCTAGAGATCTAGAGGTACAAGATACGCAGTATTTT
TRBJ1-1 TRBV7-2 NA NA CASSTRGTEAFF TGTGCCAGCAGCACCCGCGGCACTGAAGCTTTCTTT
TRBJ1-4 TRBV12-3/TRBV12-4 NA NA CASSTTLEEKLFF TGTGCCAGCAGTACGACATTGGAGGAAAAACTGTTTTTT
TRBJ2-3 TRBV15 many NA CATRTTTETPDTQYF TGTGCCACCAGGACGACGACCGAAACTCCAGATACGCAGTATTTT
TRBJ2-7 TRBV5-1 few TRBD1 CASTLRQGHEQYF TGCGCCAGCACCCTACGACAGGGTCACGAGCAGTACTTC
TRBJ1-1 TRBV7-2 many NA CASSFTTNTEAFF TGTGCCAGCAGCTTTACAACGAACACTGAAGCTTTCTTT
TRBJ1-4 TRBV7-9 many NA CASSLSNEKLFF TGTGCCAGCAGCCTCTCAAATGAAAAACTGTTTTTT
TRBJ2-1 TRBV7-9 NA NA CASSSAGGYPYNEQFF TGTGCCAGCAGCTCGGCAGGCGGGTATCCCTACAATGAGCAGTTCTTC
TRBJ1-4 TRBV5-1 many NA CASSLDAFGEKLFF TGCGCCAGCAGCTTGGATGCGTTCGGTGAAAAACTGTTTTTT
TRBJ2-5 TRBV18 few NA CASSPPLGVAGETQYF TGTGCCAGCTCACCACCGTTGGGCGTGGCGGGAGAGACCCAGTACTTC
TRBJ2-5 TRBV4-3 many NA CASSQGTISRETQYF TGCGCCAGCAGCCAAGGGACTATTTCGAGAGAGACCCAGTACTTC
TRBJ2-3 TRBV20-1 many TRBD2 CSARVQRGVTDTQYF TGCAGTGCTAGGGTCCAACGGGGGGTCACAGATACGCAGTATTTT
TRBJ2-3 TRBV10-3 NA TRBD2 CANSDSGRTDTQYF TGTGCCAACAGCGATAGCGGGCGCACAGATACGCAGTATTTT
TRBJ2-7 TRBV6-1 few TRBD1 CASDDGQGVPLEQYF TGTGCCAGTGACGACGGACAGGGTGTCCCCCTCGAGCAGTACTTC
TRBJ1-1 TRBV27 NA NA CASSAPGMNTEAFF TGTGCCAGCAGTGCCCCCGGAATGAACACTGAAGCTTTCTTT
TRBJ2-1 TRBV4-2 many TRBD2 CASSQDGAGGPYNEQFF TGTGCCAGCAGCCAAGATGGGGCGGGAGGGCCGTACAATGAGCAGTTCTTC
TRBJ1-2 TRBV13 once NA CASSLSDGYTF TGTGCCAGCAGCTTGTCCGATGGCTACACCTTC
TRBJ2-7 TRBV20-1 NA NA CSATLRRGEQYF TGCAGTGCTACCCTTCGACGGGGCGAGCAGTACTTC
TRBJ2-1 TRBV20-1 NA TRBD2 CSARVVLAESNEQFF TGCAGTGCTAGAGTGGTACTAGCGGAGAGCAATGAGCAGTTCTTC
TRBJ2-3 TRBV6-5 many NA CASTAWGLAASTDTQYF TGTGCCAGCACCGCCTGGGGGCTAGCGGCAAGCACAGATACGCAGTATTTT
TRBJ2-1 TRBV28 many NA CASSFHREINEQFF TGTGCCAGCAGTTTCCACCGGGAGATCAATGAGCAGTTCTTC
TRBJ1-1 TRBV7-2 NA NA CASSFSLTAGMNTEAFF TGTGCCAGCAGCTTCTCCCTCACGGCAGGCATGAACACTGAAGCTTTCTTT
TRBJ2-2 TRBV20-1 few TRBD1 CSARDLGTDTGELFF TGCAGTGCTAGAGATCTGGGGACAGACACCGGGGAGCTGTTTTTT
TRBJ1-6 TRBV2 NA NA CASSPGLGTYNSPLHF TGTGCCAGCAGTCCGGGGTTAGGCACCTATAATTCACCCCTCCACTTT
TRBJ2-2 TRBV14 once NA CASSQELGWTGELFF TGTGCCAGCAGCCAAGAACTAGGGTGGACCGGGGAGCTGTTTTTT
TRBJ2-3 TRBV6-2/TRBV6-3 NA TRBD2 CASSLSLAGGPDTQYF TGTGCCAGCAGTCTCTCCCTAGCGGGAGGTCCAGATACGCAGTATTTT
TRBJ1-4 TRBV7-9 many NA CASSSQATNEKLFF TGTGCCAGCAGCTCCCAGGCAACTAATGAAAAACTGTTTTTT
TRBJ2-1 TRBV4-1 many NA CASSYLMDTSSYNEQFF TGCGCCAGCAGCTACTTGATGGACACGAGCTCCTACAATGAGCAGTTCTTC
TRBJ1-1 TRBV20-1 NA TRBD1 CSAQPAGDRGTEAFF TGCAGTGCGCAACCAGCCGGGGACAGGGGAACTGAAGCTTTCTTT
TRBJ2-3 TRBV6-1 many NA CASKATGGETDTQYF TGTGCCAGCAAAGCGACGGGTGGCGAAACAGATACGCAGTATTTT
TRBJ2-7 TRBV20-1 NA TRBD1 CSAKQGASYEQYF TGCAGTGCCAAACAGGGGGCATCCTACGAGCAGTACTTC
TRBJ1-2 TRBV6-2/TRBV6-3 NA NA CASSFPNNYGYTF TGTGCCAGCAGTTTTCCCAATAACTATGGCTACACCTTC
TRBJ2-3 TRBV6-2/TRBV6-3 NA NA CASSYPDPVGTQYF TGTGCCAGCAGTTATCCGGACCCCGTAGGTACGCAGTATTTT
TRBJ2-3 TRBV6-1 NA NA CASSPDVPTGTDTQYF TGTGCCAGCAGCCCCGATGTCCCCACGGGGACAGATACGCAGTATTTT
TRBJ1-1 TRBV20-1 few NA CSARDFDSQRGAFF TGCAGTGCTAGAGATTTCGACAGCCAAAGGGGGGCTTTCTTT
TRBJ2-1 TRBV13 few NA CASSFDNEQFF TGTGCCAGCAGCTTCGACAATGAGCAGTTCTTC
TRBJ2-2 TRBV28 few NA CASSLMGGTGELFF TGTGCCAGCAGTTTAATGGGGGGCACCGGGGAGCTGTTTTTT
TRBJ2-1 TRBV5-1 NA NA CASSLVLVGGNEQFF TGCGCCAGCAGCTTGGTTTTGGTAGGAGGGAATGAGCAGTTCTTC
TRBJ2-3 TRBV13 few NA CASSSDSTDTQYF TGTGCCAGCAGCTCAGACAGCACAGATACGCAGTATTTT
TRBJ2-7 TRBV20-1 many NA CSARNSGADHYEQYF TGCAGTGCCAGAAATTCGGGGGCGGACCACTACGAGCAGTACTTC
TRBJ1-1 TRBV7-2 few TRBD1 CASNPRGGAEAFF TGTGCCAGCAACCCCCGAGGGGGCGCTGAAGCTTTCTTT